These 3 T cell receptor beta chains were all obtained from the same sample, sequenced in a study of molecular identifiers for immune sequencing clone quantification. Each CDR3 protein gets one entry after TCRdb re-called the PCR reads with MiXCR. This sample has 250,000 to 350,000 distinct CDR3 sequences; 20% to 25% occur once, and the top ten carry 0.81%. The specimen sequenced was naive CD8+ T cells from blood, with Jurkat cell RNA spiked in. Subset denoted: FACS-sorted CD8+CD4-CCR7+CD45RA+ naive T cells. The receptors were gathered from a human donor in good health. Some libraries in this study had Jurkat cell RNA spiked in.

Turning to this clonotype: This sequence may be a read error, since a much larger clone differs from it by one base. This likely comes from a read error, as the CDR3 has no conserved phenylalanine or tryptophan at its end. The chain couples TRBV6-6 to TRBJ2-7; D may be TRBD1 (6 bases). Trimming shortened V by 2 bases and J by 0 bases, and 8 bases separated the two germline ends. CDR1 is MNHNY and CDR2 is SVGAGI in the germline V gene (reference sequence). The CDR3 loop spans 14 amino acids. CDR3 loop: CASSYRDNSYEQYL. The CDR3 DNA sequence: TGTGCCAGCAGTTACCGGGACAACTCCTACGAGCAGTACCTC.

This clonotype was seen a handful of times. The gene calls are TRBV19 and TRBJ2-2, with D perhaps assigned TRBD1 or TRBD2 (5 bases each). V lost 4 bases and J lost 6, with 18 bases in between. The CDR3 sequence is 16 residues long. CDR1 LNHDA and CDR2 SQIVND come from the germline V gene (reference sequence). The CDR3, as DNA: TGTGCCAGTAGTACCCCAGGGAGTGCGGGCGCCGGGGAGCTGTTTTTT. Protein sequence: CASSTPGSAGAGELFF. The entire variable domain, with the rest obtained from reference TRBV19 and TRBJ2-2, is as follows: DGGITQSPKYLFRKEGQNVTLSCEQNLNHDAMYWYRQDPGQGLRLIYYSQIVNDFQKGDIAEGYSVSREKKESFPLTVTSAQKNPTAFYLCASSTPGSAGAGELFFGEGSRLTVL.

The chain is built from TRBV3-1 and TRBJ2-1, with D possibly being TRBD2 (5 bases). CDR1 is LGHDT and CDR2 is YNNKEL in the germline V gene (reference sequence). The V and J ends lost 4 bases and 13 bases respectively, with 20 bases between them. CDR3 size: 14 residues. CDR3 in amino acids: CASSPETLAWYQFF. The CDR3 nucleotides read TGTGCCAGCAGCCCCGAAACGCTAGCATGGTATCAGTTCTTC.